The rows below give T cell receptor beta chains drawn from one sample of a study of T cells after yellow fever vaccination. MiXCR, run by TCRdb on the 5' RACE reads, gives a single entry per CDR3 protein. This sample yields some 350,000 distinct CDR3 sequences, of which approximately 4.2% are seen a single time; 20% to 25% belongs to the top ten. The source was PBMCs, collected 5 days after the yellow fever booster vaccination. Receptors were obtained from a man aged 18-30 years who received the YFV17D yellow fever vaccine. CDR3s include the opening cysteine and the closing phenylalanine or tryptophan. The D gene is left open where the match is weak. Rows may omit the clone size; those that give it use once, few, many or a size class.

J gene | clone size | D gene | V gene | CDR3 protein | CDR3 DNA
TRBJ2-2 | few | NA | TRBV5-1 | CASSLIRLDRTNTGELFF | TGCGCCAGCAGCTTGATCCGCCTCGACAGGACGAACACCGGGGAGCTGTTTTTT
TRBJ2-4 | NA | TRBD1 | TRBV7-9 | CASSLAGQGTKNIQYF | TGTGCCAGCAGCTTAGCGGGACAGGGAACCAAAAACATTCAGTACTTC
TRBJ2-1 | few | TRBD2 | TRBV24-1 | CATRAGGLNEQFF | TGTGCCACCCGAGCGGGGGGACTCAATGAGCAGTTCTTC
TRBJ1-5 | many | NA | TRBV11-2 | CASSLGRQAHQPQHF | TGTGCCAGCAGCCTTGGTCGACAGGCCCATCAGCCCCAGCATTTT
TRBJ1-2 | NA | NA | TRBV5-4 | CASSSPGLEIHGYTF | TGTGCCAGCAGCTCGCCGGGACTGGAAATCCACGGCTACACCTTC
TRBJ1-1 | many | NA | TRBV6-1 | CASSVQGRTEAFF | TGTGCCAGCAGTGTGCAGGGGAGGACTGAAGCTTTCTTT
TRBJ1-1 | few | NA | TRBV19 | CASAGWSDEAFF | TGTGCCAGCGCCGGTTGGTCGGATGAAGCTTTCTTT
TRBJ2-5 | NA | NA | TRBV10-2 | CASGGGGEETQYF | TGCGCCAGCGGTGGGGGCGGTGAAGAGACCCAGTACTTC
TRBJ2-1 | few | NA | TRBV19 | CASSIGMSSYNEQFF | TGTGCCAGTAGTATTGGGATGAGTAGCTACAATGAGCAGTTCTTC
TRBJ2-7 | NA | NA | TRBV20-1 | CSANKQGGPIGYF | TGCAGTGCTAACAAGCAGGGGGGACCAATTGGGTACTTC
TRBJ2-7 | few | NA | TRBV27 | CASSTRWGSAYEQYF | TGTGCCAGCAGTACGAGGTGGGGGAGTGCCTACGAGCAGTACTTC
TRBJ2-2 | many | TRBD1 | TRBV4-3 | CASSQDLPRTGGTGELFF | TGCGCCAGCAGCCAAGATCTCCCTCGGACAGGCGGGACCGGGGAGCTGTTTTTT
TRBJ2-1 | many | NA | TRBV29-1 | CSVRTTGSYNEQFF | TGCAGCGTCAGGACGACCGGCTCCTACAATGAGCAGTTCTTC
TRBJ2-1 | NA | NA | TRBV12-5 | CASGLDETYNEQFF | TGTGCTAGTGGTTTGGATGAGACATACAATGAGCAGTTCTTC
TRBJ1-5 | few | NA | TRBV7-2 | CASSFLYGVGQPQHF | TGTGCCAGCAGCTTTCTCTATGGAGTGGGTCAGCCCCAGCATTTT
TRBJ2-1 | few | NA | TRBV28 | CASTSGGLEQFF | TGTGCCAGCACCTCCGGGGGGCTGGAGCAGTTCTTC
TRBJ2-1 | many | TRBD2 | TRBV10-3 | CAISGLADNEQFF | TGTGCCATCAGCGGACTAGCGGACAATGAGCAGTTCTTC
TRBJ2-1 | many | TRBD2 | TRBV12-3/TRBV12-4 | CASRSMSLLGRGGYNEQFF | TGTGCCAGCAGGTCTATGTCCCTCCTGGGGCGGGGGGGCTACAATGAGCAGTTCTTC
TRBJ2-5 | many | TRBD1 | TRBV5-1 | CASSLQPGQQETQYF | TGCGCCAGCAGCTTACAACCGGGACAGCAAGAGACCCAGTACTTC
TRBJ1-5 | many | NA | TRBV7-8 | CASSLWGARNQPQHF | TGTGCCAGCAGCTTATGGGGGGCTCGCAATCAGCCCCAGCATTTT
TRBJ2-7 | many | TRBD1 | TRBV3-1 | CASSRQGYEQYF | TGTGCCAGCAGCCGACAGGGCTACGAGCAGTACTTC
TRBJ1-2 | few | NA | TRBV3-1 | CASSPIPGVGGYTF | TGTGCCAGCAGCCCCATACCCGGAGTCGGCGGCTACACCTTC
TRBJ1-3 | few | NA | TRBV6-5 | CASSYYPLLGGQVGNTIYF | TGTGCCAGCAGTTACTATCCCCTGCTGGGGGGGCAAGTAGGAAACACCATATATTTT
TRBJ1-4 | NA | TRBD1 | TRBV19 | CASTAHGQGDEKLFF | TGTGCCAGTACCGCTCATGGACAGGGAGACGAAAAACTGTTTTTT
TRBJ2-1 | many | TRBD1 | TRBV20-1 | CSASTPGTGSHHEQFF | TGCAGTGCTAGCACTCCCGGGACAGGCTCGCATCATGAGCAGTTCTTC
TRBJ2-5 | NA | TRBD2 | TRBV9 | CASSVGLAGVPQYF | TGTGCCAGCAGCGTAGGACTAGCGGGAGTGCCCCAGTACTTC
TRBJ2-7 | few | TRBD1 | TRBV29-1 | CSVEKPGQGDEQYF | TGCAGCGTTGAAAAGCCGGGCCAGGGGGACGAGCAGTACTTC
TRBJ2-7 | many | NA | TRBV20-1 | CSARAQGREQYF | TGCAGTGCTAGGGCGCAAGGCCGTGAGCAGTACTTC
TRBJ2-2 | many | NA | TRBV4-2 | CASSPAGRDTGELFF | TGTGCCAGCAGCCCCGCGGGCAGGGACACCGGGGAGCTGTTTTTT
TRBJ1-1 | NA | NA | TRBV5-1 | CASSLYGETEAFF | TGCGCCAGCAGCTTGTACGGGGAGACTGAAGCTTTCTTT
TRBJ2-1 | many | TRBD1 | TRBV10-3 | CAIGSPDRYNEQFF | TGTGCCATCGGTAGTCCGGACAGGTACAATGAGCAGTTCTTC
TRBJ1-6 | NA | TRBD1 | TRBV5-6 | CASSLIQGVRSLHF | TGTGCCAGCAGCTTGATCCAGGGGGTCCGATCCCTCCACTTT
TRBJ2-5 | NA | TRBD2 | TRBV20-1 | CSGWTSGALEETQYF | TGCAGTGGCTGGACTAGCGGGGCTTTAGAAGAGACCCAGTACTTC
TRBJ2-2 | many | NA | TRBV28 | CASARIRVNTGELFF | TGTGCCAGCGCCAGGATCCGGGTGAACACCGGGGAGCTGTTTTTT
TRBJ2-5 | many | NA | TRBV5-1 | CASSPGGAQYF | TGCGCCAGCAGCCCCGGGGGAGCCCAGTACTTC
TRBJ2-7 | many | TRBD1 | TRBV7-2 | CASSNPGQGYEQYF | TGTGCCAGCAGCAACCCGGGACAGGGCTACGAGCAGTACTTC
TRBJ2-1 | many | TRBD2 | TRBV11-2 | CASSPIGTSGGSNEQFF | TGTGCCAGCAGCCCTATCGGGACTAGCGGGGGGTCGAATGAGCAGTTCTTC
TRBJ1-5 | few | NA | TRBV7-2 | CASSFAGHQPQHF | TGTGCCAGCAGCTTCGCCGGACATCAGCCCCAGCATTTT
TRBJ1-1 | NA | NA | TRBV20-1 | CSAAGGGGTEAFF | TGCAGTGCCGCGGGCGGGGGAGGGACTGAAGCTTTCTTT
TRBJ1-6 | many | TRBD1 | TRBV5-1 | CASTLGQGRSPLHF | TGCGCCAGCACGTTGGGACAGGGGCGTTCACCCCTCCACTTT
TRBJ1-1 | few | TRBD1 | TRBV6-5 | CASSRATGPEAFF | TGTGCCAGCAGTAGAGCGACAGGGCCTGAAGCTTTCTTT
TRBJ2-2 | NA | TRBD2 | TRBV9 | CASSRGGVDTGELFF | TGTGCCAGCAGTCGCGGGGGGGTCGACACCGGGGAGCTGTTTTTT